This TCR beta chain is drawn from a study of T cells after yellow fever vaccination. Study findings and constraints: A weaker but faster secondary response was observed, peaking on day 5 versus 15. There was a small share of clonotypes that showed up in both the CD4 and CD8 compartments. The booster response re-showed most primary clones: around 97% CD4, approximately 86% CD8.

The CDR3 spans 13 residues. Germline CDR1 SGHKS, CDR2 YYEKEE (reference sequence). Trimming took off 1 base at V and 8 bases at J, with 12 bases between the two ends. With regard to this clonotype: Its antigen is unidentified.

TCRdb called the 5' RACE reads again in MiXCR, with one record for every CDR3 protein. The sample includes under 95,000 distinct CDR3 sequences, around 7% of them seen just once. The V and J genes are TRBV5-5 and TRBJ1-1; the D gene is possibly TRBD1 (5 bases). The sequenced sample was CD8+ T cells sorted from PBMCs, obtained 9 to 10 days after the first yellow fever vaccination. The source is a man between 18 and 29 years old who received the YFV17D yellow fever vaccine. The CDR3 sequence: CASSLRQGGEAFF. The CDR3 region has the DNA TGTGCCAGCAGCTTGCGGCAGGGCGGGGAAGCTTTCTTT.